The TCR beta chain described here comes from a study of OX40 agonist ivuxolimab in advanced cancers. V gave up 5 bases and J gave up 3 bases, with 7 bases separating them. Germline lookup yields CDR1 MDHEN and CDR2 SYDVKM. This CDR3 contains 12 residues. Points on this clone: Its matching antigen is unknown.

Study-level findings and limits: The average count of expanded clones was higher among CD8+ T cells than among CD4+.

Libraries were prepared by immunoSEQ multiplex PCR; TCRdb keeps only in-frame clonotypes and omits some of them. The sample lists more than 70,000 clones, about 86% occurring once. The starting material was CD4+ or CD8+ T cells sorted from blood, obtained in a trial of the OX40 agonist ivuxolimab. This sequence was found in an adult with an advanced solid tumor such as melanoma, head and neck, liver or kidney cancer. The chain combines TRBV28 with TRBJ1-2, with a possible D match to TRBD1 (6 bases). The CDR3 nucleotides are TGTGCCAGCAGTGCAGGGGACTATGGCTACACCTTC. Its protein product is CASSAGDYGYTF.